This TCR beta chain was identified during a study of blood T cell repertoires in COVID-19. Whole-study context: Acute and convalescent COVID-19 samples came from the United States, Italy and Spain. T cells, B-cell-depleted T cells, or PBMCs supplied cDNA or gDNA.

Germline loops: CDR1 SGDLS, CDR2 YYNGEE. CDR3 length: 13 amino acids. V gave up 7 bases and J gave up 3 bases, with 8 bases separating them. The sample holds one count of this clone. Methods used by the authors: From reference gene primer amplification, estimates of nucleated cell counts were derived. Produced via immunoSEQ multiplex PCR; TCRdb's table is partial and in-frame only. The V and J calls and clone size come from that table; D and trimming were worked out from the DNA. Here the sample spans around 99,000 clones, around nine tenths being singletons. Sequencing was performed on peripheral blood. The genes are TRBV9 and TRBJ1-6; D is uncertain. This clonotype originated in a man aged 50-60 years with acute or convalescent COVID-19. CDR3: CASGGSYNSPLHF. The DNA for the CDR3 is TGTGCCAGCGGCGGCAGCTATAATTCACCCCTCCACTTT.